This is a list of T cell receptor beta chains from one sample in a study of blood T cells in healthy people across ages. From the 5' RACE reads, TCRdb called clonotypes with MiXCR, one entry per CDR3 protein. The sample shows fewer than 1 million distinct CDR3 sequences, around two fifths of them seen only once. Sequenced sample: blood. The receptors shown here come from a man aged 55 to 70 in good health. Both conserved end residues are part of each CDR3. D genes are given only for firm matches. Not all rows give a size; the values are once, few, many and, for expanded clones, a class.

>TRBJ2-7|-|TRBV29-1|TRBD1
CSVEKVFQGQTYEQYF
TGCAGCGTTGAAAAGGTTTTCCAGGGACAGACCTACGAGCAGTACTTC
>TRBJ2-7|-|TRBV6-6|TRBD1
CASSRTTQTGYEQYF
TGTGCCAGCAGCCGTACAACTCAGACAGGGTACGAGCAGTACTTC
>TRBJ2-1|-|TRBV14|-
CASRQNLDSRQFF
TGTGCCAGCCGCCAGAACCTTGACAGTCGCCAGTTCTTC
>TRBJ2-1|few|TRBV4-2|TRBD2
CASSPGGAGLAGEISYNEQFF
TGTGCCAGCAGCCCCGGAGGGGCGGGACTAGCGGGGGAGATCTCCTACAATGAGCAGTTCTTC
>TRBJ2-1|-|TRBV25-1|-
CASSDQENEQFF
TGTGCCAGCAGTGACCAGGAAAATGAGCAGTTCTTC
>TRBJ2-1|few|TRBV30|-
CAWSEGNGYEQFF
TGTGCCTGGAGTGAAGGGAATGGCTATGAGCAGTTCTTC
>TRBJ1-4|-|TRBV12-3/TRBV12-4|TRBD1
CASSQGARTNEKLFF
TGTGCCAGCAGTCAGGGGGCACGAACTAATGAAAAACTGTTTTTT
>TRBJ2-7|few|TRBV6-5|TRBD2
CASSCSRLAWEQYF
TGTGCCAGCAGTTGCTCGAGACTAGCGTGGGAGCAGTACTTC
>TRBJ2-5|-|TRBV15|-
CATGGSRETQYF
TGTGCCACCGGAGGTAGCCGGGAGACCCAGTACTTC
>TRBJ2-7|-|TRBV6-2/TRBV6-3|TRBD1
CASSYNRGYEQYF
TGTGCCAGCAGTTACAACAGGGGATACGAGCAGTACTTC
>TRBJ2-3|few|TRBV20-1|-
CSANQGPDTQYF
TGCAGTGCTAATCAGGGCCCAGATACGCAGTATTTT
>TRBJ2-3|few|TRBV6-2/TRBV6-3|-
CASSYSPYRTLDYTDTQYF
TGTGCCAGCAGTTATTCTCCTTACAGGACCCTCGATTACACAGATACGCAGTATTTT
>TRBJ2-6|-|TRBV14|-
CASSGQMTDPSGANVLTF
TGTGCCAGCAGCGGACAGATGACAGACCCCTCTGGGGCCAACGTCCTGACTTTC
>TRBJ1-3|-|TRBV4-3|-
CASSQWGPATDGNTIYF
TGCGCCAGCAGCCAATGGGGGCCCGCGACAGACGGAAACACCATATATTTT
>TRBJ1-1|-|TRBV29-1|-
CSVVPGSQRSYRNTEAFF
TGCAGCGTTGTCCCGGGGTCACAGCGATCCTACCGTAACACTGAAGCTTTCTTT
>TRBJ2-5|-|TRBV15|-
CATSRGGTRLEETQYF
TGTGCCACCAGCAGAGGCGGGACAAGACTTGAAGAGACCCAGTACTTC
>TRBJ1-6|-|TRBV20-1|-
CSARDGRQIYNPPLHF
TGCAGTGCTAGAGATGGGAGACAGATCTATAATCCACCCCTCCACTTT
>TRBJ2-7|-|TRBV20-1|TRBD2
CSANSGTRHNEQYF
TGCAGTGCTAATTCCGGGACTAGACACAATGAGCAGTACTTC
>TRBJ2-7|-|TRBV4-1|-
CASSHDSNYYEQYF
TGCGCCAGCAGCCATGACAGCAACTACTACGAGCAGTACTTC
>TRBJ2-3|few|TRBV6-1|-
CASSGPGTSTDTQYF
TGTGCCAGCAGTGGCCCCGGGACCAGCACAGATACGCAGTATTTT
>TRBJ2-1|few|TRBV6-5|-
CASSQVRRGSYNEQFF
TGTGCCAGCAGTCAGGTCAGGAGGGGATCCTACAATGAGCAGTTCTTC
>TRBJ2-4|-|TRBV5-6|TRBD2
CASSLTGTSGGSQNIQYF
TGTGCCAGCAGCCTAACCGGGACTAGCGGGGGAAGTCAAAACATTCAGTACTTC
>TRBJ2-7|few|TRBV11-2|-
CASSFSYNEQYF
TGTGCCAGCAGCTTCTCCTACAATGAGCAGTACTTC
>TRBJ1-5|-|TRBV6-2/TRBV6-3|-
CASSYLGGYQPQHF
TGTGCCAGCAGTTACTTGGGGGGCTATCAGCCCCAGCATTTT
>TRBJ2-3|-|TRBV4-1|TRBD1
CASSQEGTGERDTQYF
TGCGCCAGCAGCCAAGAAGGGACAGGCGAGAGGGATACGCAGTATTTT
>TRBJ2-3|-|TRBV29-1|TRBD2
CSVERSGRETDTQYF
TGCAGCGTTGAGCGTAGCGGGAGGGAAACAGATACGCAGTATTTT
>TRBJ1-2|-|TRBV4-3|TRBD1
CASSLEVLGQGLDGYTF
TGCGCCAGCAGCCTCGAAGTACTGGGACAGGGGCTGGATGGCTACACCTTC
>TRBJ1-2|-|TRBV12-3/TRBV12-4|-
CASSLVGGTAFGYTF
TGTGCCAGCAGTTTAGTCGGGGGGACCGCTTTTGGCTACACCTTC
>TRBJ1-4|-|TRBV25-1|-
CASSVSSGRNEKLFF
TGTGCCAGCAGTGTCTCGAGCGGAAGAAATGAAAAACTGTTTTTT
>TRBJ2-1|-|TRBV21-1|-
CASSKPRGRSNEQFF
TGTGCCAGCAGCAAACCCCGGGGGAGGAGCAATGAGCAGTTCTTC